These 30 T cell receptor beta chains were sequenced from one sample in a study of shared clonotypes between healthy human individuals (dated by TCRdb to the early 2020s). Libraries were made using the immunoSEQ multiplex PCR assay. Imported from immuneACCESS, the table was reduced by TCRdb to in-frame sequences with V and J called. These copies leave out some clones; in studies compared against another copy, an unresolved V gene accounts for under half, and the cause of the remainder is not known. The sample contains just over 2,000,000 clones, 85% to 95% of them found a single time. The ten largest clonotypes hold around 0.13% of the sample. The sequenced sample consisted of naive CD4+ T cells sorted from blood. The meaning of the sample's cell subset or site label: CD45RA+ positively selected. These receptor sequences come from a man between 18 and 35 years old in good health.

The chain uses TRBV27 and TRBJ1-1, with 9 bases matching TRBD1. The junction had 12 bases not matched to a gene; V was cut back by 5 bases and J by 5 bases. CDR1 MNHEY and CDR2 SMNVEV come from the germline V gene (reference sequence). The CDR3 is 16 amino acids. The CDR3 is CASSPSLGQGRTEAFF. In DNA, the CDR3 is TGTGCCAGCAGTCCCTCGTTGGGACAGGGAAGGACTGAAGCTTTCTTT.

The CDR3 loop is CASSIRTLGGETQYF. In DNA, the CDR3 is TGTGCCAGTAGTATACGGACGCTCGGGGGAGAGACCCAGTACTTC. V usage is TRBV19 and J usage is TRBJ2-5; tentative D call: TRBD2 (6 bases). Trimming shortened V by 2 bases and J by 4 bases, and 14 bases separated the two germline ends. CDR3 length equals 15 residues. Germline V CDR1 and CDR2: LNHDA, SQIVND (reference sequence).

The chain joins TRBV2 to TRBJ2-6; D is unresolved. Germline CDR1 SNHLY, CDR2 FYNNEI. This CDR3 spans 13 amino acids. Trimming took 7 bases from V and 1 from J, leaving 5 bases between them. CDR3 protein: CASTQSGANVLTF. The DNA for the CDR3 is TGTGCCAGCACACAGTCTGGGGCCAACGTCCTGACTTTC.

The chain links TRBV30 to TRBJ2-5; 7 bases agree with TRBD2. CDR3 size: 11 residues. Germline assignment: CDR1 GTSNPN and CDR2 SVGIG (reference sequence). J was trimmed by 2 bases and V by 6 bases; bases with no gene match: 0. The CDR3 loop is CACGGQETQYF. The CDR3 nucleotides read TGTGCCTGCGGGGGGCAAGAGACCCAGTACTTC.

V and J are TRBV20-1 and TRBJ1-2, with a weak D call TRBD1 (6 bases). CDR1 DFQATT and CDR2 SNEGSKA come from the germline V gene (reference sequence). Trimming shortened V by 6 bases and J by 13 bases, and 18 bases separated the two germline ends. The CDR3 is 11 residues long. CDR3 loop: CSAKFAGHLTF. The CDR3, as DNA: TGCAGTGCCAAATTTGCGGGACACCTCACCTTC.

Comment on this clone: This sample also contains other DNA sequences that code for the same CDR3. The chain carries TRBV10-3 and TRBJ1-1; no clear D gene. From germline, CDR1 is ENHRY and CDR2 SYGVKD. This CDR3 comprises 13 residues. V gave up 2 bases and J gave up 1 base, with 5 bases separating them. For the CDR3, the DNA is TGTGCCATCAGTGAGGCGGGGAACACTGAAGCTTTCTTT. Protein sequence: CAISEAGNTEAFF.

On this clone itself: Distinct nucleotide sequences in the sample also encode this CDR3. The chain couples TRBV7-2 to TRBJ1-1; D gene ambiguous. Deletions cut 3 bases from V and 4 bases from J, with 3 bases between. This CDR3 is 11 amino acids long. CDR1 and CDR2 (germline): SGHTA, FQGNSA. For the CDR3, the DNA is TGTGCCAGCAGCTTCGGCACTGAAGCTTTCTTT. Protein: CASSFGTEAFF. The full variable domain, its missing parts supplied by reference TRBV7-2 and TRBJ1-1, is GAGVSQSPSNKVTEKGKDVELRCDPISGHTALYWYRQSLGQGLEFLIYFQGNSAPDKSGLPSDRFSAERTGGSVSTLTIQRTQQEDSAVYLCASSFGTEAFFGQGTRLTVV.

V gene TRBV5-1 combines with J gene TRBJ2-7; 11 nucleotides match TRBD2. CDR1 and CDR2 (germline): SGHRS, YFSETQ. The CDR3 covers 14 residues. Losses at the gene ends were 2 bases for V and 6 bases for J; bases not matched to a gene: 4. For the CDR3, the DNA is TGCGCCAGCAGCTTTAGCGGGGGGGCCCTCGAGCAGTACTTC. It codes for CASSFSGGALEQYF.

This chain joins TRBV27 and TRBJ1-5; no clear D. Deletions cut 6 bases from V and 5 bases from J, with 17 bases between. CDR1 MNHEY and CDR2 SMNVEV come from the germline V gene (reference sequence). The CDR3 loop spans 15 amino acids. In DNA form, the CDR3 reads TGTGCCAGCAGGCCCGTGGACGGCCGATATCAGCCCCAGCATTTT. This sequence encodes CASRPVDGRYQPQHF.

This rearrangement joins TRBV6-1 to TRBJ1-4; 8 bases are a match to TRBD1. Germline V gene data show CDR1 as MNHNS and CDR2 as SASEGT. Trimming cost V 5 bases and J 7 bases; bases outside gene matches: 6. This CDR3 is 14 amino acids long. CDR3 sequence reads: CASSTGGRGEKLFF. The CDR3 DNA sequence: TGTGCCAGCAGTACAGGGGGGAGGGGTGAAAAACTGTTTTTT.

This clone appeared once. J is TRBJ1-2 and V is TRBV18; a possible D gene is TRBD1 (5 bases). From germline, CDR1 is KGHSH and CDR2 LQKENI. Trimming pared 2 bases from V and 8 bases from J, leaving 12 bases between. The CDR3 spans 13 residues. Written as DNA, the CDR3 is TGTGCCAGCTCACCAGAGTCAGGGAGGGGCTACACCTTC. Protein: CASSPESGRGYTF.

V gene TRBV10-1 combines with J gene TRBJ2-7; the D gene is possibly TRBD1 (6 bases). Deletions cut 6 bases from V and 0 bases from J, with 12 bases between. The length of the CDR3 is 14 residues. Per germline, CDR1 WNHNN and CDR2 SYGVQD (reference sequence). The CDR3: CASSADRFSYEQYF. The DNA for the CDR3 is TGCGCCAGCAGCGCGGACAGATTCTCCTACGAGCAGTACTTC.

About this clone: Other nucleotide sequences in the sample specify the same CDR3. The genes are TRBV4-1 and TRBJ2-5; D might be TRBD1 (5 bases). The CDR3 is 13 amino acids. V lost 2 bases to trimming and J lost 5 bases, with 9 bases between them. CDR1 and CDR2 from the germline V gene are MGHRA and YSYEKL. This CDR3 is CASSQWGRETQYF. Written as DNA, the CDR3 is TGCGCCAGCAGCCAATGGGGCAGGGAGACCCAGTACTTC.

The rearrangement links TRBV30 to TRBJ2-3; D possibly uses TRBD1 or TRBD2 (6 bases each). The CDR3 is made up of 15 amino acids. Germline CDR1 is GTSNPN and CDR2 is SVGIG (reference sequence). V was clipped by 0 bases and J by 5 bases, with 15 bases between them. Written as DNA, the CDR3 is TGTGCCTGGAGTGTACCTTGGGGGGCCCGAGATACGCAGTATTTT. Amino acids: CAWSVPWGARDTQYF.

V and J are TRBV19 and TRBJ2-7, with 9 bases fitting TRBD1. Germline CDR1 is LNHDA and CDR2 is SQIVND (reference sequence). CDR3 length equals 14 residues. Trimming cost V 9 bases and J 7 bases; bases outside gene matches: 13. CDR3 residues: CASIDRGTPGEQYF. CDR3 coding DNA: TGTGCCAGCATCGACAGGGGGACCCCTGGGGAGCAGTACTTC.

This sequence joins TRBV7-6 and TRBJ2-7; 9 bases align to TRBD1. After removal of 5 bases from V and 6 bases from J, the junction contained 11 bases not matched to a gene. The CDR3 sequence is 15 residues long. Germline CDR1 SGHVS, CDR2 FNYEAQ. The CDR3 sequence: CASSPPQGAIGEQYF. The CDR3 DNA reads TGTGCCAGCAGCCCCCCACAGGGGGCAATTGGCGAGCAGTACTTC.

In nucleotides, the CDR3 is TGTGCCAGCTCACCACCTTCGGGGGCGGGGTACAATGAGCAGTTCTTC. Amino acids: CASSPPSGAGYNEQFF. The chain employs TRBV18 and TRBJ2-1; perhaps D is TRBD1 or TRBD2 (6 bases each). Per the germline V gene, CDR1 is KGHSH and CDR2 is LQKENI. The CDR3 sequence is 16 residues long. The ends were cut back, 0 bases at V and 4 bases at J, with 13 bases in the middle.

The chain combines TRBV7-2 with TRBJ1-1; a weak D match, TRBD1 (5 bases). Germline V gene sequence: CDR1 SGHTA, CDR2 FQGNSA. This CDR3 region has 15 residues. V was trimmed by 1 base and J by 4 bases, leaving 13 bases between them. CDR3: CASSLVGRVVTEAFF. In DNA, the CDR3 is TGTGCCAGCAGCTTAGTGGGCAGGGTGGTCACTGAAGCTTTCTTT.

This clone was counted a single time. The chain is built from TRBV19 and TRBJ2-5, with D maybe TRBD2 (5 bases). The V gene lost 7 bases and the J gene lost 0 bases, with 12 bases spanning the gap. In germline, CDR1 is LNHDA, CDR2 SQIVND (reference sequence). The CDR3 length is 14 residues. CDR3 in amino acids: CASNLRGHQETQYF. In nucleotides, the CDR3 is TGTGCCAGTAACCTCCGGGGTCACCAAGAGACCCAGTACTTC.

V gene TRBV15 combines with J gene TRBJ1-6, with 9 positions matching TRBD1. J gave up 13 bases and V 1 base, and 8 bases lay outside the gene matches. The CDR3 contains 15 residues. The germline gives CDR1 LNHNV, CDR2 YYDKDF (reference sequence). This chain's CDR3 is CATSRGGTGQSPLHF. DNA for the CDR3: TGTGCCACCAGCAGAGGGGGGACAGGGCAAAGCCCCCTCCACTTT. Full variable domain (rest looked up from reference TRBV15 and TRBJ1-6): DAMVIQNPRYQVTQFGKPVTLSCSQTLNHNVMYWYQQKSSQAPKLLFHYYDKDFNNEADTPDNFQSRRPNTSFCFLDIRSPGLGDTAMYLCATSRGGTGQSPLHFGNGTRLTVT.

The genes are TRBV5-1 and TRBJ1-4, with D perhaps TRBD1 (5 bases). There are 18 residues in the CDR3. V lost 4 bases, J lost 0 bases, and 19 bases lay in between. CDR1 and CDR2 (germline): SGHRS, YFSETQ. The CDR3 DNA reads as TGCGCCAGCAGCCCTACCACCGGGACCCTGGCAACTAATGAAAAACTGTTTTTT. As protein: CASSPTTGTLATNEKLFF.

The rearrangement links TRBV4-2 to TRBJ1-5, with a weak D call TRBD1 (5 bases). The CDR3 totals 13 residues. Per germline, CDR1 LGHNA and CDR2 YNFKEQ. Trimming removed 3 bases from V and 3 bases from J, with 6 bases in between. CDR3 residues: CASSQTVNQPQHF. The DNA of the CDR3 is TGTGCCAGCAGCCAGACAGTCAATCAGCCCCAGCATTTT.

The chain combines TRBV25-1 with TRBJ2-5, with 8 bases lining up with TRBD1. Per the germline V gene, CDR1 is MGHDK and CDR2 is SYGVNS. The ends lost 3 bases at V and 6 bases at J; junction bases unmatched: 6. This CDR3 region has 14 residues. The CDR3 nucleotides read TGTGCCAGCAGTGATGGACAGGGTCTGAAGACCCAGTACTTC. It encodes CASSDGQGLKTQYF.

The chain is built from TRBV5-6 and TRBJ2-7, with D possibly TRBD1 on 6 matching bases. Germline CDR1 and CDR2: SGHDT and YYEEEE. The CDR3 runs 15 residues. Trimming left V 4 bases short and J 2 bases short, with 16 bases between. The CDR3 protein is CASSRVRGTPYEQYF. The CDR3, as DNA: TGTGCCAGCAGCCGGGTCAGGGGAACCCCCTACGAGCAGTACTTC.

The chain employs TRBV28 and TRBJ2-1; the match to TRBD1 covers 10 bases. Trimming cost V 3 bases and J 12 bases; bases outside gene matches: 5. This CDR3 has 13 amino acids. The germline CDR1 and CDR2 sequences are MDHEN and SYDVKM. CDR3 loop: CASSLRDRGGQFF. The CDR3, as DNA: TGTGCCAGCAGTTTGAGGGACAGGGGTGGGCAGTTCTTC.

Comment on this clone: The same CDR3 is also encoded by other DNA sequences in this sample. This chain connects TRBV29-1 to TRBJ1-1, with 7 positions matching TRBD1. The CDR3 contains 13 residues. V shed 5 bases and J 4 bases; nucleotides not matched to a gene: 7. Germline-derived CDR1 and CDR2 are SQVTM and ANQGSEA. The CDR3 bases are TGCAGCGTTCGACAGGGCGCTGGCACTGAAGCTTTCTTT. This translates into CSVRQGAGTEAFF.

This clone came up once. In DNA, the CDR3 is TGCGCCAGCCGGGCTAGACCCGACTCCTACAATGAGCAGTTCTTC. It translates to CASRARPDSYNEQFF. The rearrangement links TRBV5-1 to TRBJ2-1; no reliable D call. The CDR3 runs to 15 residues. The germline V and J ends were trimmed by 7 bases and 0 bases, with 14 bases remaining between them. The germline V gene has CDR1 SGHRS and CDR2 YFSETQ.

The rearrangement uses TRBV14 and TRBJ1-2; D unclear. The V end lost 0 bases, the J end lost 5 bases, and 7 bases lay between the germline ends. The CDR3 spans 13 residues. The germline V gene has CDR1 SGHDN and CDR2 FVKESK. CDR3 loop: CASSQDTHYGYTF. Here the CDR3 DNA reads TGTGCCAGCAGCCAAGACACACATTATGGCTACACCTTC.

The chain is built from TRBV28 and TRBJ2-5; tentative D call: TRBD1 (6 bases). Deletions cut 3 bases from V and 0 bases from J, with 14 bases between. Germline assignment: CDR1 MDHEN and CDR2 SYDVKM. The CDR3 has 16 amino acids. The CDR3 nucleotides read TGTGCCAGCAGTTTCCCCCGGGACACCTACCAAGAGACCCAGTACTTC. It encodes CASSFPRDTYQETQYF. Full variable domain (rest looked up from reference TRBV28 and TRBJ2-5): DVKVTQSSRYLVKRTGEKVFLECVQDMDHENMFWYRQDPGLGLRLIYFSYDVKMKEKGDIPEGYSVSREKKERFSLILESASTNQTSMYLCASSFPRDTYQETQYFGPGTRLLVL.

The chain has TRBV9 and TRBJ2-2; 9 bases fit TRBD1. Germline V gene sequence: CDR1 SGDLS, CDR2 YYNGEE. CDR3 length equals 17 residues. V lost 0 bases and J lost 8; bases outside the gene matches: 11. The CDR3 loop is CASSVGAGTGKMGELFF. CDR3 in DNA: TGTGCCAGCAGCGTAGGAGCCGGGACAGGGAAGATGGGGGAGCTGTTTTTT. Drawing the rest from reference TRBV9 and TRBJ2-2, the complete variable domain is DSGVTQTPKHLITATGQRVTLRCSPRSGDLSVYWYQQSLDQGLQFLIQYYNGEERAKGNILERFSAQQFPDLHSELNLSSLELGDSALYFCASSVGAGTGKMGELFFGEGSRLTVL.